The sequence of this T cell receptor beta chain was determined in a study of response to subunit inactivated influenza vaccine. At least ten counts were recorded for this clonotype. Its antigen is not identified. Via MiXCR, TCRdb re-called the RT-PCR reads, giving one row per CDR3 protein. This sample has about 160,000 distinct CDR3 sequences; about a tenth occur once, and the top ten carry 9.5% to 15%. Study-level results: After each seasonal influenza vaccination, few new T cells are recruited, the authors suggested.

The germline CDR1 and CDR2 sequences are ENHRY and SYGVKD. This CDR3 contains 14 residues. J gave up 5 bases and V 4 bases, and 6 bases lay outside the gene matches. The chain uses TRBV10-3 and TRBJ2-7; TRBD1 agrees at 9 bases. This sequence originates from a man over 45 who received an inactivated influenza vaccine. This material consisted of non-naive T cells sorted from PBMCs, taken about 40 days after vaccination. DNA of the CDR3: TGTGCCATCAGTGTAGACAGGGGGTCCAACGAGCAGTACTTC. Protein product: CAISVDRGSNEQYF.